These T cell receptor beta chains were read from a single sample in a study of shared clonotypes between healthy human individuals. Some clones are missing from TCRdb's copy, which holds only in-frame ones; the method was immunoSEQ multiplex PCR. The sample consists of about 1.1 million clones, 60% to 85% of them appearing once. Sequenced material: memory CD4+ T cells from PBMCs. Receptors originate from a man younger than 30 in good health. Some clones in this sample may be carry-over from other donors' samples. CDR3s include the opening cysteine and the closing phenylalanine or tryptophan. D genes are given only for firm matches. A row's size may be missing; if present it is once, few, many or a size class.

- | 16 | TRBJ2-7 | TRBV4-3 | - | CASSQSAGTSSYEQYF | TGCGCCAGCAGCCAGTCGGCCGGGACAAGCTCCTACGAGCAGTACTTC
- | 18 | TRBJ2-6 | TRBV11-1 | - | CASSPRTDLYSGANVLTF | TGTGCCAGCAGCCCGCGGACGGACCTTTACTCTGGGGCCAACGTCCTGACTTTC
- | 14 | TRBJ2-1 | TRBV12-5 | TRBD1 | CASGQGQAAGEQFF | TGTGCTAGTGGTCAAGGACAGGCCGCAGGCGAGCAGTTCTTC
- | 14 | TRBJ1-1 | TRBV6-1 | - | CASSEFGGNTEAFF | TGTGCCAGCAGTGAATTTGGCGGGAACACTGAAGCTTTCTTT
- | 14 | TRBJ1-2 | TRBV6-4 | - | CASSDSGGNYGYTF | TGTGCCAGCAGTGACTCCGGGGGAAACTATGGCTACACCTTC
once | 15 | TRBJ1-1 | TRBV28 | - | CASSLVSRGNTEAFF | TGTGCCAGCAGTTTAGTCTCACGGGGGAACACTGAAGCTTTCTTT
- | 15 | TRBJ2-7 | TRBV7-9 | - | CASSLEGVSLHEQYF | TGTGCCAGCAGCTTAGAGGGGGTCTCGCTGCACGAGCAGTACTTC
few | 20 | TRBJ2-1 | TRBV4-2 | TRBD2 | CASSQLKGLAGATGYNEQFF | TGTGCCAGCAGCCAGTTAAAGGGGCTAGCGGGAGCAACGGGTTACAATGAGCAGTTCTTC
- | 16 | TRBJ2-2 | TRBV7-6 | - | CASSLVAGPNTGELFF | TGTGCCAGCAGCTTAGTTGCGGGCCCGAACACCGGGGAGCTGTTTTTT
- | 16 | TRBJ1-2 | TRBV5-4 | - | CASSLAAAGVGYGYTF | TGTGCCAGCAGCTTGGCGGCTGCGGGCGTTGGCTATGGCTACACCTTC
- | 12 | TRBJ2-3 | TRBV29-1 | - | CSAEGGTDTQYF | TGCAGCGCCGAGGGGGGGACCGATACGCAGTATTTT